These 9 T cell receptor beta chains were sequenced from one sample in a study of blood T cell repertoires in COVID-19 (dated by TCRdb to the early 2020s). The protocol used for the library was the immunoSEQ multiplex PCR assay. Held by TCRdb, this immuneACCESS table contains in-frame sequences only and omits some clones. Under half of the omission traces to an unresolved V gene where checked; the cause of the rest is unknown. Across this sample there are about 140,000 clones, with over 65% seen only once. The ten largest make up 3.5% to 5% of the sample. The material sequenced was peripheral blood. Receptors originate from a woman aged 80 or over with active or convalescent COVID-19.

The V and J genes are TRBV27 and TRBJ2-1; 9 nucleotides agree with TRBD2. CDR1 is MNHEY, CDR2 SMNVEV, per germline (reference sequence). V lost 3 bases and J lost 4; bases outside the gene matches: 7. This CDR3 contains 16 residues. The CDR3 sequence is CASSFKSAGGYNEQFF. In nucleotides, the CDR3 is TGTGCCAGCAGTTTTAAGTCTGCGGGGGGGTACAATGAGCAGTTCTTC.

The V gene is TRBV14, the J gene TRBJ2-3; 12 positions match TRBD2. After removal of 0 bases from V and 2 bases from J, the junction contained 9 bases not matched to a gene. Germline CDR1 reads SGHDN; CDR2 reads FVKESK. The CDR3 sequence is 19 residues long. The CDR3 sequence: CASSQDTYRLAGDTDTQYF. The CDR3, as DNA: TGTGCCAGCAGCCAAGATACTTACCGACTAGCGGGGGACACAGATACGCAGTATTTT.

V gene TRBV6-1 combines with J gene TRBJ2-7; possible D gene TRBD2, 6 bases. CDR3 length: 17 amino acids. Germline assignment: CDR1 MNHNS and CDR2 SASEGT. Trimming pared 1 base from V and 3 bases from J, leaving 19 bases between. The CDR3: CASSEVTTGASLYEQYF. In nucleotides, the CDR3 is TGTGCCAGCAGTGAAGTTACGACGGGAGCAAGCCTCTACGAGCAGTACTTC.

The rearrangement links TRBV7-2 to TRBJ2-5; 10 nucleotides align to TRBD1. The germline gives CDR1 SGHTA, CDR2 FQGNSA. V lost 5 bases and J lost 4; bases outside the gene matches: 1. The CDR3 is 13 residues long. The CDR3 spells CASSRDRGETQYF. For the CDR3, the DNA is TGTGCCAGCAGCCGGGACAGGGGAGAGACCCAGTACTTC.

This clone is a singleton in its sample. The CDR3 DNA reads as TGTGCCAGCAGCCTAGGGAGACTAGGGAACAATGAGCAGTTCTTC. Amino acids: CASSLGRLGNNEQFF. V gene TRBV11-3 combines with J gene TRBJ2-1; D possibly corresponds to TRBD2 (6 bases). V lost 5 bases, J lost 5 bases, and 16 bases lay in between. Looked up from germline, CDR1 is SGHNT and CDR2 is YENEEA. The CDR3 extends over 15 amino acids.

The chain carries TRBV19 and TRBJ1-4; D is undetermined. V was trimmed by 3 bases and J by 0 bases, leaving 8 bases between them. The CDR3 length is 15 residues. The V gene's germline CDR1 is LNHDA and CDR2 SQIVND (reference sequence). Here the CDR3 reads CASSIGRATNEKLFF. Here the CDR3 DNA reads TGTGCCAGTAGTATTGGTCGGGCAACTAATGAAAAACTGTTTTTT.

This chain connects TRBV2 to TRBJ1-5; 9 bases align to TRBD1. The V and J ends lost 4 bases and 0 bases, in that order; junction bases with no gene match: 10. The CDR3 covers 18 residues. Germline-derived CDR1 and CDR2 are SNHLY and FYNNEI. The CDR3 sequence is CASSVGDRAYYSNQPQHF. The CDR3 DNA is TGTGCCAGCAGTGTCGGGGACAGGGCTTATTATAGCAATCAGCCCCAGCATTTT.

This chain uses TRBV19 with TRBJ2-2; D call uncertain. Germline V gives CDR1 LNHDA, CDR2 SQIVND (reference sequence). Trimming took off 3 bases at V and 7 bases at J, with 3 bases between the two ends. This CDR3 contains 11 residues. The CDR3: CASSILGELFF. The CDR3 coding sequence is TGTGCCAGTAGTATCCTCGGGGAGCTGTTTTTT.

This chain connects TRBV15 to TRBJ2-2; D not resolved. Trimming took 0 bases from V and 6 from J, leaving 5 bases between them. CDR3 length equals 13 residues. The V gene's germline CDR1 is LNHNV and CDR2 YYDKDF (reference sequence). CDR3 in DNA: TGTGCCACCAGCAGAGATCCCTCCGGGGAGCTGTTTTTT. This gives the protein CATSRDPSGELFF.